The rows below give T cell receptor beta chains drawn from one sample of a study of graft-versus-host responses after intestinal transplantation. Some clones are missing from TCRdb's copy, which holds only in-frame ones; the method was immunoSEQ multiplex PCR. The sample has more than 50,000 clones; around nine tenths are singletons. The source was ileum tissue, collected around 350 days after transplant. These receptor sequences come from a human patient who received an intestinal transplant, so some T cells may come from the graft donor. Both conserved end residues are part of each CDR3. Fields, in order: clone size, D gene, J gene, V gene, CDR3 DNA, CDR3 protein. The D gene is left open where the match is weak. Expanded clones get a size class; other rows say once, few or many, or leave the size out.

clone size: .; D gene: TRBD1; J gene: TRBJ2-7; V gene: TRBV5-1; CDR3 DNA: TGCGCCAGCAGCTTGGCTTCAGGGGGAGTGGGGAACTACGAGCAGTACTTC; CDR3 protein: CASSLASGGVGNYEQYF
clone size: .; D gene: .; J gene: TRBJ2-7; V gene: TRBV5-1; CDR3 DNA: TGCGCCAGCAGCTTGGAACAGGCTGGAGCTTACGAGCAGTACTTC; CDR3 protein: CASSLEQAGAYEQYF
clone size: .; D gene: .; J gene: TRBJ2-6; V gene: TRBV15; CDR3 DNA: TGTGCCACCCATCCGGGGGGCACTGGGGCCAACGTCCTGACTTTC; CDR3 protein: CATHPGGTGANVLTF
clone size: .; D gene: .; J gene: TRBJ2-2; V gene: TRBV6-5; CDR3 DNA: TGTGCCAGCAGTTACTCGAGAAAGGGGGGGCCCGGGGAGCTGTTTTTT; CDR3 protein: CASSYSRKGGPGELFF
clone size: .; D gene: TRBD2; J gene: TRBJ2-5; V gene: TRBV28; CDR3 DNA: TGTGCCAGCAGTTTTAGCGGGGGGGACCAATACGTTTCTTGGGAGACCCAGTACTTC; CDR3 protein: CASSFSGGDQYVSWETQYF
clone size: .; D gene: TRBD2; J gene: TRBJ2-3; V gene: TRBV11-2; CDR3 DNA: TGTGCCAGCAGCTTCCGGGGACTAGCGGACTACACAGATACGCAGTATTTT; CDR3 protein: CASSFRGLADYTDTQYF
clone size: once; D gene: .; J gene: TRBJ2-3; V gene: TRBV21-1; CDR3 DNA: TGTGCCAGCAGTCAAAGACACACAGATACGCAGTATTTT; CDR3 protein: CASSQRHTDTQYF
clone size: .; D gene: TRBD2; J gene: TRBJ2-2; V gene: TRBV6-1; CDR3 DNA: TGTGCCAGCTCCGCGGGACTATGGAACACCGGGGAGCTGTTTTTT; CDR3 protein: CASSAGLWNTGELFF
clone size: .; D gene: .; J gene: TRBJ2-5; V gene: TRBV9; CDR3 DNA: TGTGCCAGCAGCGTAGGCAGAGCGGTGTCCCAGTACTTC; CDR3 protein: CASSVGRAVSQYF
clone size: .; D gene: .; J gene: TRBJ2-3; V gene: TRBV13; CDR3 DNA: TGTGCCAGCAGCTTATTCCAAAGCACAGATACGCAGTATTTT; CDR3 protein: CASSLFQSTDTQYF
clone size: .; D gene: TRBD1; J gene: TRBJ2-7; V gene: TRBV7-8; CDR3 DNA: TGTGCCAGCAGCTACGGACAGGATAGCTCCTACGAGCAGTACTTC; CDR3 protein: CASSYGQDSSYEQYF
clone size: .; D gene: .; J gene: TRBJ1-2; V gene: TRBV5-1; CDR3 DNA: TGCGCCAGCAGCTTGGATTCCTCCGGGGGGAACTATGGCTACACCTTC; CDR3 protein: CASSLDSSGGNYGYTF
clone size: .; D gene: TRBD1; J gene: TRBJ1-2; V gene: TRBV6-1; CDR3 DNA: TGTGCCAGCAGTGTCGGGGTGGCAGGGGGCTATGGCTACACCTTC; CDR3 protein: CASSVGVAGGYGYTF
clone size: .; D gene: .; J gene: TRBJ2-2; V gene: TRBV9; CDR3 DNA: TGTGCCAGCAGCGGGGTTCCTGGGGGGACCGGGGAGCTGTTTTTT; CDR3 protein: CASSGVPGGTGELFF
clone size: .; D gene: .; J gene: TRBJ2-2; V gene: TRBV10-3; CDR3 DNA: TGTGCCATCAGTGAGCACAGGGACTACGCCGGGGAGCTGTTTTTT; CDR3 protein: CAISEHRDYAGELFF
clone size: .; D gene: .; J gene: TRBJ2-3; V gene: TRBV7-2; CDR3 DNA: TGTGCCAGCAGCTTTCGGACAGATACGCAGTATTTT; CDR3 protein: CASSFRTDTQYF
clone size: .; D gene: TRBD1; J gene: TRBJ1-1; V gene: TRBV29-1; CDR3 DNA: TGCAGCGTCACTAAGACAGGGGCGAACACTGAAGCTTTCTTT; CDR3 protein: CSVTKTGANTEAFF
clone size: .; D gene: TRBD1; J gene: TRBJ2-4; V gene: TRBV5-1; CDR3 DNA: TGCGCCAGCTACCGGGACAGGGGAGACATTCAGTACTTC; CDR3 protein: CASYRDRGDIQYF
clone size: .; D gene: TRBD2; J gene: TRBJ2-3; V gene: TRBV10-1; CDR3 DNA: TGCGCCAGCTGGGGAGGGCGGGAGTCCTGGGGCACAGATACGCAGTATTTT; CDR3 protein: CASWGGRESWGTDTQYF
clone size: .; D gene: .; J gene: TRBJ2-2; V gene: TRBV12-1; CDR3 DNA: TGTGCCAGCAGCTTTGTTTTGCTGGGGACTAGCGGGAGGCACACCGGGGAGCTGTTTTTT; CDR3 protein: CASSFVLLGTSGRHTGELFF
clone size: .; D gene: .; J gene: TRBJ1-5; V gene: TRBV6-6; CDR3 DNA: TGTGCCAGCAGTTTCAGAGGGCCCAATCAGCCCCAGCATTTT; CDR3 protein: CASSFRGPNQPQHF
clone size: .; D gene: TRBD1; J gene: TRBJ2-7; V gene: TRBV28; CDR3 DNA: TGTGCCAGCGGAGCAGGGGGCTACGAGCAGTACTTC; CDR3 protein: CASGAGGYEQYF
clone size: .; D gene: .; J gene: TRBJ1-2; V gene: TRBV15; CDR3 DNA: TGTGCCACCAGCAGGGAGGTTGGCGGATTAGGGACGAATGGCTACACCTTC; CDR3 protein: CATSREVGGLGTNGYTF
clone size: .; D gene: .; J gene: TRBJ2-5; V gene: TRBV7-9; CDR3 DNA: TGTGCCAGCAGCTTGGGGCATCTAGGAGTCGGAGAGACCCAGTACTTC; CDR3 protein: CASSLGHLGVGETQYF
clone size: .; D gene: TRBD2; J gene: TRBJ2-3; V gene: TRBV6-1; CDR3 DNA: TGTGCCAGCAGTGGTCGACTAGCGGGGGGGTCAGATACGCAGTATTTT; CDR3 protein: CASSGRLAGGSDTQYF
clone size: .; D gene: .; J gene: TRBJ2-7; V gene: TRBV28; CDR3 DNA: TGTGCCAGCAGTTTCTGGGGCTACGAGCAGTACTTC; CDR3 protein: CASSFWGYEQYF
clone size: .; D gene: TRBD1; J gene: TRBJ2-7; V gene: TRBV28; CDR3 DNA: TGTGCCAGCAGTACCCGAGGGACAGGGGGCTACGAGCAGTACTTC; CDR3 protein: CASSTRGTGGYEQYF
clone size: .; D gene: .; J gene: TRBJ1-2; V gene: TRBV4-1; CDR3 DNA: TGCGCCAGCAGCCCTACCCTAGGACAAAACTATGGCTACACCTTC; CDR3 protein: CASSPTLGQNYGYTF
clone size: .; D gene: TRBD1; J gene: TRBJ2-5; V gene: TRBV7-9; CDR3 DNA: TGTGCCAGCAGCTTAGGAGGGGGGACAGGGACAAGAGAAGACCAGTACTTC; CDR3 protein: CASSLGGGTGTREDQYF
clone size: .; D gene: TRBD2; J gene: TRBJ2-5; V gene: TRBV28; CDR3 DNA: TGTGCCAGCAGTTTTGGGGCGGGAGAGCAGTACTTC; CDR3 protein: CASSFGAGEQYF
clone size: few; D gene: .; J gene: TRBJ2-6; V gene: TRBV23-1; CDR3 DNA: TGCGCCAGCAGTCAATCGTGGCACCCGGGGACTGGGGCCAACGTCCTGACTTTC; CDR3 protein: CASSQSWHPGTGANVLTF
clone size: .; D gene: .; J gene: TRBJ2-1; V gene: TRBV9; CDR3 DNA: TGTGCCAGCAGCGTATTTGGCAATGAGCAGTTCTTC; CDR3 protein: CASSVFGNEQFF
clone size: once; D gene: TRBD1; J gene: TRBJ2-2; V gene: TRBV25-1; CDR3 DNA: TGTGCCAGCAGTATCTCGGGACAGGGTAGGGCCGGGGAGCTGTTTTTT; CDR3 protein: CASSISGQGRAGELFF
clone size: .; D gene: TRBD1; J gene: TRBJ2-5; V gene: TRBV18; CDR3 DNA: TGTGCCAGCCAACAGGGGGCCGGAGAGACCCAGTACTTC; CDR3 protein: CASQQGAGETQYF
clone size: .; D gene: .; J gene: TRBJ2-4; V gene: TRBV14; CDR3 DNA: TGTGCCAGCAGCCTAGCCAGGGCTGACATTCAGTACTTC; CDR3 protein: CASSLARADIQYF
clone size: .; D gene: .; J gene: TRBJ2-2; V gene: TRBV2; CDR3 DNA: TGTGCCAGCACCCCACCCGGGGAGCTGTTTTTT; CDR3 protein: CASTPPGELFF
clone size: .; D gene: .; J gene: TRBJ2-3; V gene: TRBV6-1; CDR3 DNA: TGTGCCACTACGAAGGGCCTGTTCACAGATACGCAGTATTTT; CDR3 protein: CATTKGLFTDTQYF
clone size: .; D gene: TRBD2; J gene: TRBJ2-7; V gene: TRBV2; CDR3 DNA: TGTGCCAGCAGTGAAGCCCGACTAGCGGGGCCCTCCTACGAGCAGTACTTC; CDR3 protein: CASSEARLAGPSYEQYF
clone size: .; D gene: .; J gene: TRBJ2-1; V gene: TRBV29-1; CDR3 DNA: TGCAGCGTTGAAGATCTAACGGTTTTGGATGAGCAGTTCTTC; CDR3 protein: CSVEDLTVLDEQFF
clone size: once; D gene: .; J gene: TRBJ2-2; V gene: TRBV15; CDR3 DNA: TGTGCCACCAGCAGTGGAAGCGGGGAGCTGTTTTTT; CDR3 protein: CATSSGSGELFF
clone size: .; D gene: TRBD1; J gene: TRBJ2-7; V gene: TRBV4-1; CDR3 DNA: TGCGCCAGCAGCCAAGGTACAGGGGGATACTCCTACGAGCAGTACTTC; CDR3 protein: CASSQGTGGYSYEQYF
clone size: .; D gene: TRBD1; J gene: TRBJ2-5; V gene: TRBV10-3; CDR3 DNA: TGTGCCATCAGCGGGTTGGATGGACAGGGGGGAAAGACCCAGTACTTC; CDR3 protein: CAISGLDGQGGKTQYF
clone size: .; D gene: TRBD1; J gene: TRBJ1-5; V gene: TRBV5-3; CDR3 DNA: TGTGCCAGAAGTCTGGACAGGGCCCATCATCAGCCCCAGCATTTT; CDR3 protein: CARSLDRAHHQPQHF
clone size: .; D gene: .; J gene: TRBJ2-7; V gene: TRBV5-4; CDR3 DNA: TGTGCCAGCAGTCGGGACGTCGCCTACGAGCAGTACTTC; CDR3 protein: CASSRDVAYEQYF